The 16 T cell receptor beta chains in this list originate from one sample, sequenced in a study of cytomegalovirus exposure and HLA in healthy donors listed by TCRdb under 2017. The method was the immunoSEQ multiplex PCR assay. For the multiplex PCR, a mixture combining 60 forward primers for TCR Vbeta segments and 13 reverse primers for TCR Jbeta segments was used. The table comes from immuneACCESS by way of TCRdb, which keeps in-frame sequences with V and J called. Part of the clones is missing from these tables; in studies checked, under half for an unresolved V gene and the rest for unknown reasons. Within this sample are around 130,000 clones, with 80% of them counted one time only. The ten largest account for 1% of the sample. The sample consisted of PBMCs. The receptors come from a man aged 35 to 55 in good health and CMV-seronegative.

V is TRBV4-1 and J is TRBJ2-7, with 7 bases that match TRBD2. The germline V gene encodes CDR1 MGHRA and CDR2 YSYEKL. The junction had 17 bases not matched to a gene; V was cut back by 4 bases and J by 5 bases. The CDR3 length is 17 residues. The chain's CDR3 is CASSPTGEGLVTNEQYF. The CDR3 region has the DNA TGCGCCAGCAGCCCCACCGGGGAGGGGCTTGTCACTAACGAGCAGTACTTC.

A word on this clone: In this CDR3 the conserved last residue, phenylalanine or tryptophan, is missing, so a read error is likely. It is unclear where the CDR3 begins or ends on the DNA, so no DNA is shown, and the CDR3 is as TCRdb lists it. J is TRBJ1-1 and V is TRBV28. The CDR3 spans 16 amino acids, including both terminal residues. Looked up from germline, CDR1 is MDHEN and CDR2 is SYDVKM. CDR3 loop: CASSLKDLASSAAQLV.

The chain carries TRBV28 and TRBJ2-5; 10 positions agree with TRBD1. Germline V gene lookup returns CDR1 MDHEN and CDR2 SYDVKM. V shed 5 bases and J 3 bases; nucleotides not matched to a gene: 9. The CDR3 length is 16 residues. CDR3 amino acids: CASSASPGTGEETQYF. CDR3 coding DNA: TGTGCCAGCAGTGCCAGCCCCGGGACAGGGGAAGAGACCCAGTACTTC.

This clone was seen more than once but under ten times. This chain connects TRBV19 to TRBJ2-3, with a possible D match to TRBD1 (6 bases). The CDR3 sequence is 15 residues long. Looked up from germline, CDR1 is LNHDA and CDR2 is SQIVND (reference sequence). Trimming cost V 7 bases and J 0 bases, with 14 bases left between them. The CDR3 reads CASTPRGPSTDTQYF. DNA for the CDR3: TGTGCCAGTACCCCCAGGGGCCCTAGCACAGATACGCAGTATTTT.

This chain connects TRBV5-4 to TRBJ2-6; TRBD1 agrees at 10 bases. The J segment lost 0 bases and the V segment lost 4 bases, leaving 7 bases of the junction unmatched. This CDR3 spans 18 amino acids. Germline V gene lookup returns CDR1 SGHNT and CDR2 YYREEE (reference sequence). The CDR3 DNA is TGTGCCAGCAGCCGACCGGGACAGGGGATCTCTGGGGCCAACGTCCTGACTTTC. The encoded protein is CASSRPGQGISGANVLTF.

The rearrangement links TRBV5-4 to TRBJ2-1; 13 nucleotides agree with TRBD2. With 2 bases clipped from V and 7 bases from J, the junction kept 3 bases outside the gene matches. Germline V gene lookup returns CDR1 SGHNT and CDR2 YYREEE (reference sequence). This CDR3 is 15 amino acids long. The CDR3 bases are TGTGCCAGCAGCTTCCCGGGACTAGCGGGAAATGAGCAGTTCTTC. Protein sequence: CASSFPGLAGNEQFF.

The chain has TRBV4-1 and TRBJ2-7; 8 bases are a match to TRBD1. V dropped 4 bases and J dropped 5; count of bases not matched to a gene: 10. The length of the CDR3 is 15 residues. CDR1 MGHRA and CDR2 YSYEKL come from the germline V gene. CDR3 residues: CASSPGQGSFDEQYF. Written as DNA, the CDR3 is TGCGCCAGCAGCCCCGGACAGGGAAGTTTTGACGAGCAGTACTTC.

The chain has TRBV20-1 and TRBJ2-3; TRBD2 aligns across 7 bases. From germline, CDR1 is DFQATT and CDR2 SNEGSKA (reference sequence). V shed 6 bases, J shed 5 bases, and the junction held 2 bases outside the gene matches. The CDR3 loop spans 11 amino acids. DNA for the CDR3: TGCAGTGCGGCGGGAGTAGATACGCAGTATTTT. Its protein is CSAAGVDTQYF.

The sample holds a few counts of this clone. V gene TRBV19 combines with J gene TRBJ1-1; no firm D call. Looked up from germline, CDR1 is LNHDA and CDR2 is SQIVND (reference sequence). The CDR3 loop spans 15 amino acids. V lost 3 bases to trimming and J lost 1 base, with 12 bases between them. The CDR3 here is CASSIRIRGNTEAFF. CDR3 nucleotide sequence: TGTGCCAGTAGTATTCGGATTCGGGGGAACACTGAAGCTTTCTTT. Complete variable domain (other parts from reference TRBV19 and TRBJ1-1): DGGITQSPKYLFRKEGQNVTLSCEQNLNHDAMYWYRQDPGQGLRLIYYSQIVNDFQKGDIAEGYSVSREKKESFPLTVTSAQKNPTAFYLCASSIRIRGNTEAFFGQGTRLTVV.

CDR3: CASSYHRGSGGTDTQYF. CDR3 bases: TGCGCCAGCAGCTACCACAGGGGGTCGGGAGGCACAGATACGCAGTATTTT. The rearrangement uses TRBV5-1 and TRBJ2-3; 8 nucleotides align to TRBD1. The CDR3 runs 17 residues. V lost 3 bases, J lost 1 base, and 10 bases stayed unmatched. Germline V lookup: CDR1 SGHRS, CDR2 YFSETQ. Combining the CDR3 with reference TRBV5-1 and TRBJ2-3 gives the whole variable domain KAGVTQTPRYLIKTRGQQVTLSCSPISGHRSVSWYQQTPGQGLQFLFEYFSETQRNKGNFPGRFSGRQFSNSRSEMNVSTLELGDSALYLCASSYHRGSGGTDTQYFGPGTRLTVL.

The rearrangement uses TRBV5-8 and TRBJ2-3; TRBD1 aligns across 9 bases. Per the germline V gene, CDR1 is SGHTS and CDR2 is YDEGEE. Unmatched junction bases numbered 3, after V lost 4 bases and J lost 3 bases. This CDR3 region has 14 residues. For the CDR3, the DNA is TGTGCCAGCAGCCCGGGACAGGGAACAGATACGCAGTATTTT. It translates to CASSPGQGTDTQYF.

The genes are TRBV28 and TRBJ1-3, with D perhaps TRBD1 (5 bases). Germline-derived CDR1 and CDR2 are MDHEN and SYDVKM. V was clipped by 5 bases and J by 0 bases, with 11 bases between them. CDR3 length: 15 residues. The CDR3 coding sequence is TGTGCCAGCAGTGCGACAGTTAGCTCTGGAAACACCATATATTTT. This translates into CASSATVSSGNTIYF. The complete variable domain, with remaining parts taken from reference TRBV28 and TRBJ1-3, reads DVKVTQSSRYLVKRTGEKVFLECVQDMDHENMFWYRQDPGLGLRLIYFSYDVKMKEKGDIPEGYSVSREKKERFSLILESASTNQTSMYLCASSATVSSGNTIYFGEGSWLTVV.

V and J are TRBV9 and TRBJ2-7, with TRBD1 as a possible D gene (6 bases). Germline V gives CDR1 SGDLS, CDR2 YYNGEE. The CDR3 extends over 14 amino acids. V was shortened by 0 bases and J by 4 bases, with 11 bases between the two germline ends. CDR3 region: CASSVGNREYEQYF. The CDR3 DNA reads TGTGCCAGCAGCGTAGGGAACAGGGAGTACGAGCAGTACTTC.

The V and J genes are TRBV2 and TRBJ1-5; TRBD1 agrees at 8 bases. J was trimmed by 2 bases and V by 5 bases; bases with no gene match: 2. CDR3 length: 14 residues. The germline gives CDR1 SNHLY, CDR2 FYNNEI. CDR3 nucleotide sequence: TGTGCCAGCAGTTCGGACAGGGGCAATCAGCCCCAGCATTTT. This gives the protein CASSSDRGNQPQHF.

The chain is built from TRBV20-1 and TRBJ2-4, with 9 nucleotides matching TRBD2. The ends lost 3 bases at V and 14 bases at J; junction bases unmatched: 5. The CDR3 length is 11 residues. The germline V gene has CDR1 DFQATT and CDR2 SNEGSKA (reference sequence). The CDR3, as DNA: TGCAGTGCTAGCCTAGCGGGATTGGAGTACTTC. Protein product: CSASLAGLEYF.

As DNA, the CDR3 is TGTGCCACGCCCGACAGGGGAGAGAAAAACATTCAGTACTTC. This translates into CATPDRGEKNIQYF. This chain connects TRBV7-9 to TRBJ2-4; the match to TRBD1 covers 8 bases. The germline gives CDR1 SEHNR, CDR2 FQNEAQ (reference sequence). Trimming took 10 bases from V and 4 from J; bases not matched to a gene: 9. The CDR3 totals 14 residues.